This TCR beta chain originates from a study of T cell responses to AZD1222 COVID-19 vaccine (dated by TCRdb to the early 2020s). About the study as a whole: AZD1222 recipients given second doses at about 4 weeks or at about 12 weeks were pooled, since spike-specific TCR depth and breadth were not found to differ between the two schedules. Enrollment into the trials was organized by age into subgroups of 18-55, 56-69 and 70-plus years, and those subgroups contained 148, 28 and 57 TCR-sequenced participants, respectively. TCR sequencing was performed for 230 to 250 trial participants, of whom 207 were given two doses of AZD1222 and some 25 were given two doses of MenACWY control vaccine. Results and caveats for the whole study, not just this receptor: Conclusions about previously exposed vaccinees are limited, since just a handful of AZD1222 recipients were seropositive for SARS-CoV-2 at baseline. Epitopes outside the regions mutated in the B.1.351 and B.1.1.7 variants were reportedly recognized by nearly half of the unique spike-specific TCRs. The 56-69-year group was small, and its depth increase did not reach significance, likely because of low power. Most participants were white British and females outnumbered males, and the authors suggested that clonal diversity may have been underestimated. A significant rise in spike-specific TCR breadth and depth was observed after two AZD1222 doses relative to day 0 and relative to MenACWY recipients. Because no samples from the day 14 peak response were available, repertoires could be characterized only after the peak T cell response. CD4 TCRs associated with the vaccine covered the entire spike protein, and the dominant responses were in regions 160-218 and 743-854.

The germline V gene sets CDR1 to MGHDK and CDR2 to SYGVNS. V is clipped by 5 bases and J by 2 bases, and the sequence between their germline boundaries is 8 bases long. The CDR3 measures 13 amino acids from cysteine to phenylalanine. Here the CDR3 DNA is all that survives: 39 bases in frame from base 1. The time point label of this sample denotes: baseline before first vaccination. Vaccinee samples were obtained from the UK trials COV001 and COV002, which included a single-blind randomized controlled phase 2/3 trial of AZD1222 (ChAdOx1 nCoV-19) in healthy adults. For TCRbeta chain sequencing, PBMC samples were collected from trial participants at day 0 and at day 28 after the second dose. The CDR3 regions of human TCRbeta chains were analyzed by immunosequencing. Per the authors' processing: TCRs in the repertoires were matched against a reference library of SARS-CoV-2-specific TCRs that had been generated with the MIRA antigen-specificity platform. Breadth was defined as the fraction of unique TCRs that were SARS-CoV-2-associated, and depth was defined as the fraction of total T cells that were SARS-CoV-2-associated. Using the MIRA data, each spike-specific TCR was assigned both to the spike region to which the TCR was reactive and to a CD4 or CD8 class. Log10-transformed breadth and depth values were compared by one-way ANOVA with Sidak's multiple comparisons tests. Here the immuneACCESS table is served through TCRdb, limited to in-frame sequences with V and J called. Missing clones are a known gap in these copies; in checked studies unresolved V genes cover under half, and the rest lacks a known reason. Clone size and V and J calls were adopted from that table, with D and trimming inferred from the DNA. This sample holds more than 150,000 clones; 90% were observed only once. The ten largest clones take up over 1.2% of the sample.

On this clone: Its antigen remains unidentified. No much larger clone exists at a distance of one base, and base qualities are not known.

This chain joins TRBV25-1 to TRBJ2-3; no D gene call is confident. This specimen was peripheral blood, taken on day 0 of AZD1222 vaccination. The clonotype was recovered from an adult in good health. The DNA sequence is TGTGCCAGCAGTACTCCGGTCACAGATACGCAGTATTTT. Its coded protein is CASSTPVTDTQYF.